The 14 T cell receptor beta chains reported below all come from one sample, sequenced in a study of T-cell memory formation after mild COVID-19. TCRdb fed the 5' RACE reads into MiXCR, producing one record per CDR3 protein. The data contain 250,000 to 300,000 distinct CDR3 sequences, 15% to 20% of them singletons. Sequenced material: PBMCs or a T cell subset sorted from them (not recorded which). The origin of the receptors is a man younger than 35 who had mild COVID-19 (a few samples of this study predate the infection). Cell type and time point are not known.

The chain uses TRBV4-1 and TRBJ2-7; possible D gene TRBD2, 6 bases. This CDR3 is 14 amino acids long. Per the germline V gene, CDR1 is MGHRA and CDR2 is YSYEKL. Trimming cost V 6 bases and J 5 bases, with 17 bases left between them. Written as DNA, the CDR3 is TGCGCCAGCAGTTTGGCCGGGGGAGTGAACGAGCAGTACTTC. Its protein product is CASSLAGGVNEQYF.

This chain links TRBV5-6 with TRBJ2-1, with TRBD2 matching over 7 bases. Germline V gene sequence: CDR1 SGHDT, CDR2 YYEEEE. With V trimmed by 2 bases and J by 0 bases, 8 bases remained unmatched. This CDR3 is 17 amino acids long. The CDR3 bases are TGTGCCAGCAGCTTTGGGAGCGGGGCCTACTCCTACAATGAGCAGTTCTTC. It translates to CASSFGSGAYSYNEQFF.

A few counts support this clonotype. V and J are TRBV4-1 and TRBJ1-1, with D possibly TRBD1 on 6 matching bases. Germline V gives CDR1 MGHRA, CDR2 YSYEKL. Deletions cut 1 base from V and 8 bases from J, with 11 bases between. CDR3 size: 13 residues. Here the CDR3 reads CASSQAQGPEAFF. The CDR3 nucleotides read TGCGCCAGCAGCCAAGCCCAGGGGCCCGAAGCTTTCTTT.

The chain is built from TRBV30 and TRBJ2-7; TRBD1 is a possible D gene (5 bases). Looked up from germline, CDR1 is GTSNPN and CDR2 is SVGIG (reference sequence). Trimming removed 3 bases from V and 3 bases from J, with 6 bases in between. The CDR3 runs to 11 residues. The CDR3, as DNA: TGTGCCTGGAGCACAGGCTACGAGCAGTACTTC. It encodes CAWSTGYEQYF. Looking up the rest from reference TRBV30 and TRBJ2-7 gives the full variable domain: SQTIHQWPATLVQPVGSPLSLECTVEGTSNPNLYWYRQAAGRGLQLLFYSVGIGQISSEVPQNLSASRPQDRQFILSSKKLLLSDSGFYLCAWSTGYEQYFGPGTRLTVT.

J is TRBJ2-2 and V is TRBV10-3; 14 bases map to TRBD2. Per the germline V gene, CDR1 is ENHRY and CDR2 is SYGVKD. J was trimmed by 6 bases and V by 2 bases; bases with no gene match: 2. The CDR3 totals 16 residues. CDR3 loop: CAISEGTSGGSGELFF. The CDR3 nucleotides read TGTGCCATCAGTGAGGGGACTAGCGGGGGTTCCGGGGAGCTGTTTTTT.

This clonotype was found a few times. The chain is built from TRBV4-3 and TRBJ2-1, with TRBD1 matching over 9 bases. Germline CDR1 reads LGHNA; CDR2 reads YSLEER. The CDR3 is 17 residues long. The J segment lost 6 bases and the V segment lost 3 bases, leaving 12 bases of the junction unmatched. CDR3 protein: CASSHSFPGQGVNEQFF. As DNA, the CDR3 is TGCGCCAGCAGCCACTCCTTCCCGGGACAGGGCGTCAATGAGCAGTTCTTC.

The chain links TRBV29-1 to TRBJ2-7; the D call may be TRBD1 or TRBD2 (5 bases each). The germline V gene encodes CDR1 SQVTM and CDR2 ANQGSEA. The CDR3 extends over 12 amino acids. The V and J ends lost 4 bases and 2 bases respectively, with 9 bases between them. CDR3 coding DNA: TGCAGCGTTGGGGACGGAACCTACGAGCAGTACTTC. Translating it yields CSVGDGTYEQYF.

The rearrangement links TRBV7-2 to TRBJ1-1; D remains unclear. V lost 7 bases, J lost 6 bases, and 21 bases lay in between. The CDR3 loop spans 15 amino acids. Germline CDR1 SGHTA, CDR2 FQGNSA. For the CDR3, the DNA is TGTGCCAGCACCCGCGGGAACCTATTGGCTGCTGAAGCTTTCTTT. This sequence encodes CASTRGNLLAAEAFF.

V is TRBV27 and J is TRBJ2-7, with 7 bases aligning to TRBD2. With V trimmed by 6 bases and J by 2 bases, 16 bases remained unmatched. The CDR3 covers 17 residues. CDR1 is MNHEY, CDR2 SMNVEV, per germline (reference sequence). This CDR3 reads CASRPRGGAGSPYEQYF. The CDR3 nucleotides are TGTGCCAGCAGGCCCCGGGGTGGAGCGGGGTCCCCCTACGAGCAGTACTTC.

The J gene is TRBJ2-7, the V gene TRBV20-1, with 9 positions matching TRBD2. The junction had 8 bases not matched to a gene; V was cut back by 3 bases and J by 5 bases. This CDR3 spans 14 amino acids. Germline V CDR1 and CDR2: DFQATT, SNEGSKA (reference sequence). CDR3 protein: CSASWTGLANEQYF. CDR3 DNA: TGCAGTGCTAGTTGGACGGGACTAGCCAACGAGCAGTACTTC.

This clonotype has more than one count but fewer than ten. The genes are TRBV18 and TRBJ1-1; possible D gene TRBD1, 6 bases. Germline V gene lookup returns CDR1 KGHSH and CDR2 LQKENI. V dropped 6 bases and J dropped 5 bases, with 13 bases sitting between them. The CDR3 is 13 residues long. The CDR3 protein is CASSSDRRTEAFF. CDR3 in DNA: TGTGCCAGCTCGTCCGACAGGAGAACTGAAGCTTTCTTT.

This clonotype came up a few times. The chain combines TRBV18 with TRBJ2-3; D might be TRBD1 (6 bases). CDR1 and CDR2 from the germline V gene are KGHSH and LQKENI. The CDR3 runs to 14 residues. V lost 3 bases and J lost 4, with 11 bases in between. CDR3 DNA: TGTGCCAGCTCACCCGGGACAAGATCAGATACGCAGTATTTT. Translated: CASSPGTRSDTQYF. Looking up the rest from reference TRBV18 and TRBJ2-3 gives the full variable domain: NAGVMQNPRHLVRRRGQEARLRCSPMKGHSHVYWYRQLPEEGLKFMVYLQKENIIDESGMPKERFSAEFPKEGPSILRIQQVVRGDSAAYFCASSPGTRSDTQYFGPGTRLTVL.

This clonotype was seen only a few times. This chain uses TRBV12-3 or TRBV12-4 with TRBJ1-4; D ambiguous. The CDR3 spans 14 residues. V was pared by 3 bases and J by 7 bases, with 12 bases between. The chain's CDR3 is CASSFSGILEKLFF. The CDR3 nucleotides read TGTGCCAGCAGTTTTTCTGGGATACTTGAAAAACTGTTTTTT.

The chain uses TRBV6-2 or TRBV6-3 and TRBJ1-2, with D tentatively TRBD1 (5 bases). This CDR3 region has 12 residues. Germline CDR1 MNHEY, CDR2 SVGEGT. The V gene lost 5 bases and the J gene lost 8 bases, with 12 bases spanning the gap. In DNA, the CDR3 is TGTGCCAGCAGTGGAAAGGGGAAGGGCTACACCTTC. Translating it yields CASSGKGKGYTF.